This record covers a single T cell receptor beta chain. No antigen is known for it. This specimen comes from a study of CD8+ T cells in alopecia areata. Study-wide context: Each day, treated patients took oral tofacitinib twice, at 5 to 10 mg per dose. Tofacitinib therapy lasting 6 to 18 months was followed by 6 months off drug.

V was shortened by 4 bases and J by 6 bases, with 12 bases between the two germline ends. The CDR3 has 13 residues. Germline CDR1 and CDR2: GTSNPN and SVGIG (reference sequence). The treatment: oral pan-JAK inhibitor, 5-10 mg twice daily. RNA was isolated and reverse transcribed to cDNA, the sequencing template. Using immunoSEQ multiplex PCR, the repertoire was profiled, and TCRdb retains in-frame clones only, with some absent. This table has about 120,000 clones, about 50% appearing once. Study-wide results and limits: Baseline CD8+ expansion's link to response remains uncertain, as there was one nonresponder. Scalp clonality, together with expanded CD8+ clones among the top 100, fell significantly with tofacitinib.

The specimen was CD4+ T cells sorted from blood, collected at week 4, from a patient treated with tofacitinib. The J gene is TRBJ2-2, the V gene TRBV30; no definite D call. The TCR originated in a human donor with alopecia areata. CDR3 amino acids: CAWTTALPGELFF. CDR3 nucleotide sequence: TGTGCCTGGACCACAGCACTACCCGGGGAGCTGTTTTTT. The variable domain in full, with the rest retrieved from reference TRBV30 and TRBJ2-2, is SQTIHQWPATLVQPVGSPLSLECTVEGTSNPNLYWYRQAAGRGLQLLFYSVGIGQISSEVPQNLSASRPQDRQFILSSKKLLLSDSGFYLCAWTTALPGELFFGEGSRLTVL.